This is a list of T cell receptor beta chains from one sample in a study of cytomegalovirus exposure and HLA in healthy donors. The method was immunoSEQ multiplex PCR; TCRdb's version includes in-frame clones alone and lacks a portion of them. This table holds about 210,000 clones, 70% to 80% found once. Sequences were obtained from PBMCs. These receptor sequences come from a young woman in good health and CMV-seropositive. CDR3s include the opening cysteine and the closing phenylalanine or tryptophan. A clone size is listed for some rows: how often the clone was seen (once, few, many), or a class if it is expanded.

v_call: TRBV6-5; j_call: TRBJ2-1; clone_size: NA; cdr3_aa: CASRGTGYNEQFF
v_call: TRBV28; j_call: TRBJ1-1; clone_size: NA; cdr3_aa: CVAMQGASAFF
v_call: TRBV15; j_call: TRBJ2-7; clone_size: NA; cdr3_aa: CATSRVGGNYEQYF
v_call: TRBV10-3; j_call: TRBJ1-4; clone_size: once; cdr3_aa: CAISEGGEKLFF
v_call: TRBV10-3; j_call: TRBJ1-2; clone_size: few; cdr3_aa: CAISEPYRDGYTF
v_call: TRBV6-1; j_call: TRBJ1-1; clone_size: NA; cdr3_aa: CASSLVSGGSAEAFF
v_call: TRBV29-1; j_call: TRBJ1-3; clone_size: NA; cdr3_aa: CSVGTGGLSGNTIYF
v_call: TRBV11-2; j_call: TRBJ2-7; clone_size: NA; cdr3_aa: CASSQSSYEQYF
v_call: TRBV7-9; j_call: TRBJ1-1; clone_size: NA; cdr3_aa: CASSLVQAGTEAFF
v_call: TRBV7-3; j_call: TRBJ1-4; clone_size: NA; cdr3_aa: CASSASVNEKLFF
v_call: TRBV19; j_call: TRBJ2-1; clone_size: NA; cdr3_aa: CASSVVSGGAVNEQFF
v_call: TRBV6-1; j_call: TRBJ2-7; clone_size: NA; cdr3_aa: CASSVGLAGSYEQYF
v_call: TRBV5-1; j_call: TRBJ1-6; clone_size: NA; cdr3_aa: CASSDSTGRNRGDSPLHF
v_call: TRBV28; j_call: TRBJ1-5; clone_size: once; cdr3_aa: CASSLPTGLGNQPQHF
v_call: TRBV6-1; j_call: TRBJ2-1; clone_size: few; cdr3_aa: CASSLGGQDYNEQFF
v_call: TRBV14; j_call: TRBJ1-4; clone_size: NA; cdr3_aa: CASSQVLGLNEKLFF
v_call: TRBV27; j_call: TRBJ2-6; clone_size: NA; cdr3_aa: CASRSPMGGRGGANVLTF
v_call: TRBV5-1; j_call: TRBJ1-1; clone_size: NA; cdr3_aa: CASSPMRGSEAFF
v_call: TRBV28; j_call: TRBJ2-7; clone_size: NA; cdr3_aa: CASSLGGRAEYF
v_call: TRBV12-5; j_call: TRBJ2-1; clone_size: NA; cdr3_aa: CASGLSGGYNEQFF
v_call: TRBV29-1; j_call: TRBJ2-5; clone_size: NA; cdr3_aa: CSVARTRQETQYF
v_call: TRBV10-3; j_call: TRBJ2-5; clone_size: NA; cdr3_aa: CAISGSAGRETQYF
v_call: TRBV28; j_call: TRBJ2-7; clone_size: NA; cdr3_aa: CASSLTQGDLYEQYF
v_call: TRBV6-5; j_call: TRBJ2-3; clone_size: once; cdr3_aa: CATAPGQGVTDTQYF
v_call: TRBV7-6; j_call: TRBJ2-1; clone_size: NA; cdr3_aa: CASSSVAGGPQSSYNEQFF
v_call: TRBV29-1; j_call: TRBJ2-7; clone_size: NA; cdr3_aa: CSATGTVSYEQYF
v_call: TRBV9; j_call: TRBJ1-6; clone_size: NA; cdr3_aa: CASSATGGDSPLHF
v_call: TRBV13; j_call: TRBJ2-1; clone_size: NA; cdr3_aa: CASSQFQGIHTMSQNNEQFF
v_call: TRBV2; j_call: TRBJ2-7; clone_size: NA; cdr3_aa: CASREGLAITYEQYF
v_call: TRBV28; j_call: TRBJ2-7; clone_size: NA; cdr3_aa: CASSFRPGQTTSYEQYF
v_call: TRBV9; j_call: TRBJ2-5; clone_size: NA; cdr3_aa: CASSVLSGETQYF
v_call: TRBV5-5; j_call: TRBJ2-5; clone_size: NA; cdr3_aa: CASSLGLAGGETQYF